This record concerns one TCR beta chain sequence. Clones were sequenced by immunoSEQ multiplex PCR, and TCRdb holds only the in-frame ones, with some missing. The table has 140,000 or so clones, 84% seen once. The V end was cut by 1 base, the J end by 6 bases, with 16 bases between. Germline V CDR1 and CDR2: LGHNA, YSLEER. There are 16 residues in the CDR3. These data are taken from a study of blood T cell repertoires in COVID-19. The TCR originated in a woman between 50 and 59 years old with acute COVID-19. This chain connects TRBV4-3 to TRBJ2-1; perhaps TRBD2 as D (5 bases). Sample: PBMCs or T cells enriched from blood (not recorded which). The CDR3 loop is CASSQGTPEGGNEQFF. CDR3 coding DNA: TGCGCCAGCAGCCAAGGAACACCCGAGGGCGGCAATGAGCAGTTCTTC.